This T cell receptor (beta chain) appears in the sequencing data of a study of shared clonotypes between healthy human individuals. General study findings and limits: Relative to clonotypes present in all four donors, those not shared had lower generation probabilities.

Sorted subsets were amplified in replicate PCRs using around 220 ng DNA, approximately 30,000 T cell genomes. The method was immunoSEQ multiplex PCR; TCRdb's version includes in-frame clones alone and lacks a portion of them. Here the sample spans roughly 2 million clones, more than 90% being singletons. Healthy adults negative for HIV, lacking recent acute infections or vaccinations, served as donors. CD4+ cell separation produced CD45RA+ naive and CD45RA-negative memory subsets. In regard to this clone: The target antigen is unknown.

Trimming pared 0 bases from V and 4 bases from J, leaving 10 bases between. There are 15 residues in the CDR3. Germline values: CDR1 MDHEN, CDR2 SYDVKM. This rearrangement joins TRBV28 to TRBJ2-4; D possibly corresponds to TRBD1 (5 bases). The sequence was collected from a man aged 18 to 29 in good health. What was sequenced was naive CD4+ T cells sorted from blood. Stated subset: CD45RA+ positively selected. CDR3 amino acids: CASSLWTEDKNIQYF. The CDR3, as DNA: TGTGCCAGCAGTTTATGGACAGAGGATAAAAACATTCAGTACTTC.